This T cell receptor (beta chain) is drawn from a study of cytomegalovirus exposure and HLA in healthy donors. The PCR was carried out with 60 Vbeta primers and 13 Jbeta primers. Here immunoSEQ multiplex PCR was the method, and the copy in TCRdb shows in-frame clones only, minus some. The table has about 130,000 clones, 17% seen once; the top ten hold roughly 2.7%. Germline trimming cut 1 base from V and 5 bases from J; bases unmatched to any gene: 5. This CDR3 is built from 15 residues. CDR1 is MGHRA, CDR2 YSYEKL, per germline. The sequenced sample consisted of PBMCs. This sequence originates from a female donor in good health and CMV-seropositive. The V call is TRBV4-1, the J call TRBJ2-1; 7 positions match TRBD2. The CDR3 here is CASSQVAGVHNEQFF. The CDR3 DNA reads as TGCGCCAGCAGCCAAGTTGCGGGAGTCCACAATGAGCAGTTCTTC.